This T cell receptor (beta chain) derives from a study of blood T cell repertoires in COVID-19. This CDR3 is 12 amino acids long. Per germline, CDR1 SGDLS and CDR2 YYNGEE. Trimming shortened V by 1 base and J by 9 bases, and 8 bases separated the two germline ends. Sequencing used immunoSEQ multiplex PCR; TCRdb keeps in-frame clones, though not all of them. The table lists about 440,000 clones, roughly nine tenths of them singletons. This receptor was identified in a woman under 30 with acute COVID-19. This chain connects TRBV9 to TRBJ2-1; D gene unclear. Input material: PBMCs or T cells enriched from blood (not recorded which). DNA of the CDR3: TGTGCCAGCAGCGTAACATCCTCTGAGCAGTTCTTC. As protein: CASSVTSSEQFF.